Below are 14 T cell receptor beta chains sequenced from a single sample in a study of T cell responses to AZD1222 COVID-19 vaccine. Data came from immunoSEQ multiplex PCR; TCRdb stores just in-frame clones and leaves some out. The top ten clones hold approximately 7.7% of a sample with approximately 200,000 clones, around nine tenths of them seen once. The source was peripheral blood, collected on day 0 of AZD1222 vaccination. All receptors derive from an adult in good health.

The DNA of the CDR3 is TGTGCCAGTAGTATAGAGGAGCGCCTGAACACCGGGGAGCTGTTTTTT. Residues: CASSIEERLNTGELFF. The V and J genes are TRBV19 and TRBJ2-2; D not resolved. V shed 0 bases and J shed 1 base, with 9 bases lying between them. This CDR3 has 16 residues. Germline CDR1 reads LNHDA; CDR2 reads SQIVND (reference sequence).

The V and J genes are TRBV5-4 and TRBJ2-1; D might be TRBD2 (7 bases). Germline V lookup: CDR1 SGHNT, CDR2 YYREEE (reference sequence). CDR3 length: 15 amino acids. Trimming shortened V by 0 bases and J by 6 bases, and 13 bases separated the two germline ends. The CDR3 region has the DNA TGTGCCAGCAGCTTGGGCGGGGGCACTCCCAATGAGCAGTTCTTC. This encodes CASSLGGGTPNEQFF.

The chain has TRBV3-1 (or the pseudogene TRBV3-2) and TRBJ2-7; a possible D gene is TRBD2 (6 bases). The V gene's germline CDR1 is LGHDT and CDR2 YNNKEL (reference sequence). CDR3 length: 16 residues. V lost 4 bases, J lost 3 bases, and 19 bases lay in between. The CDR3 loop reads CASSPGSMTSIYEQYF. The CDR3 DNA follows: TGTGCCAGCAGCCCCGGCTCTATGACTAGTATCTACGAGCAGTACTTC.

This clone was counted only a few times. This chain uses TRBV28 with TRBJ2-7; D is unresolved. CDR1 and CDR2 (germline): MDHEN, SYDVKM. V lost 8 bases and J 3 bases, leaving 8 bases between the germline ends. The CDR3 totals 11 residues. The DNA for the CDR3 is TGTGCCAGCTATGCAGGCTACGAGCAGTACTTC. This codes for CASYAGYEQYF.

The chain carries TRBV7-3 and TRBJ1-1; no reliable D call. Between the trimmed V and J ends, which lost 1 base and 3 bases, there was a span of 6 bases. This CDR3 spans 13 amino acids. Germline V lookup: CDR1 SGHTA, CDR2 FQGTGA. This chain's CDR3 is CASSLRQDTEAFF. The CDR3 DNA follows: TGTGCCAGCAGCTTAAGGCAGGACACTGAAGCTTTCTTT.

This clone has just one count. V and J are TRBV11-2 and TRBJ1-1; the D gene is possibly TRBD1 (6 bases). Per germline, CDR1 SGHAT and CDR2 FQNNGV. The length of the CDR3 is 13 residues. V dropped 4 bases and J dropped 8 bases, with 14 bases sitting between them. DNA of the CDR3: TGTGCCAGCAGCTCAAATACCGGGACAGAAGCTTTCTTT. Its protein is CASSSNTGTEAFF.

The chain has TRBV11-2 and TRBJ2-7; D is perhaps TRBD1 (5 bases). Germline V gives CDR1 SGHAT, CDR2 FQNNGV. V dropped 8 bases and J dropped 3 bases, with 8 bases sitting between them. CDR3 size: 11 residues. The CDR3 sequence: CASGANYEQYF. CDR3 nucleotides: TGTGCCAGCGGGGCAAACTACGAGCAGTACTTC.

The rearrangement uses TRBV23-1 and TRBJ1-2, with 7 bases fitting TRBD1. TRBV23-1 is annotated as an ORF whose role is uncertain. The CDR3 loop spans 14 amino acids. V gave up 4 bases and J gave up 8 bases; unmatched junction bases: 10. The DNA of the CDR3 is TGCGCCAGCAGTCTCGGACAGGCTCGGCGGGGCTACACCTTC. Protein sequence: CASSLGQARRGYTF.

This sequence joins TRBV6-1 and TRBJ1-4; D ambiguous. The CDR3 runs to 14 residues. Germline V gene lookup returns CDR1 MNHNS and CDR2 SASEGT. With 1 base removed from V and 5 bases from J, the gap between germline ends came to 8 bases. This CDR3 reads CASSEGRLNEKLFF. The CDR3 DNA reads TGTGCCAGCAGTGAAGGAAGGTTAAATGAAAAACTGTTTTTT.

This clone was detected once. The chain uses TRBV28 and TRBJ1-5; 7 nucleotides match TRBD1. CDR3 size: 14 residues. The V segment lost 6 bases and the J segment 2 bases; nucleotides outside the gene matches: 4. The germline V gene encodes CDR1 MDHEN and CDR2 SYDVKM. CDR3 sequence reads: CASRPGTGNQPQHF. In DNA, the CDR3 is TGTGCCAGCAGACCCGGGACAGGCAATCAGCCCCAGCATTTT.

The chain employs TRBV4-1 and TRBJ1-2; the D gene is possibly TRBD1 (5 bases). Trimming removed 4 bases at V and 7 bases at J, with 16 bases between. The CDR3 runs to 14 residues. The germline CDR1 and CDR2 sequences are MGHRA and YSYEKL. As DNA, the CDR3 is TGCGCCAGCAGCCGGACCCGGGACTTGGCTGGCTACACCTTC. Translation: CASSRTRDLAGYTF.

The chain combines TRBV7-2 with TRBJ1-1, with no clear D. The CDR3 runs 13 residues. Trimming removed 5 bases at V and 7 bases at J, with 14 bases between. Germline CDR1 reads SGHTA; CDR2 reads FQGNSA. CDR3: CASSPRVAGEAFF. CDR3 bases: TGTGCCAGCAGCCCTAGGGTAGCCGGTGAAGCTTTCTTT.

CDR3 amino acids: CASSLSAGGYGEQYF. The CDR3 nucleotides read TGTGCCAGCAGTTTATCGGCCGGGGGGTACGGCGAGCAGTACTTC. The chain combines TRBV27 with TRBJ2-7; TRBD2 matches at 7 bases. The V segment lost 0 bases and the J segment 6 bases; nucleotides outside the gene matches: 8. CDR1 and CDR2 from the germline V gene are MNHEY and SMNVEV (reference sequence). The CDR3 is made up of 15 amino acids.

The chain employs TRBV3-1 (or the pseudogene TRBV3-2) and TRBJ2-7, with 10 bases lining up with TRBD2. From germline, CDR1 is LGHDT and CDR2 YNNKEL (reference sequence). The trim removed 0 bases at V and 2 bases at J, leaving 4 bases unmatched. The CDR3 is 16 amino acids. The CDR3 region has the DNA TGTGCCAGCAGCCAAGATGCCCTAGCGGGGGCCTACGAGCAGTACTTC. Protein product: CASSQDALAGAYEQYF.